This is a list of T cell receptor beta chains from one sample in a study of blood T cell repertoires in COVID-19. Profiled with immunoSEQ multiplex PCR; TCRdb holds only in-frame clones, not every one. In the table there are about 200,000 clones, around four fifths of which are singletons. Sequenced material: PBMCs or T cells enriched from blood (not recorded which). The receptors come from a woman in her forties or fifties who had been exposed to COVID-19. CDR3s include the opening cysteine and the closing phenylalanine or tryptophan. D genes are given only for firm matches. Clone size, where shown, is once, few, many, or a class for clones that have expanded.

.	TRBV27	TRBJ2-5	.	TGTGCCAGCAGTTTATCGGGGCGGGAGACCCAGTACTTC	CASSLSGRETQYF
.	TRBV25-1	TRBJ2-5	.	TGTGCCAGCAGTGAGATCGGGGGTGGTGAGACCCAGTACTTC	CASSEIGGGETQYF
.	TRBV30	TRBJ1-4	TRBD1	TGTGCCTGGGGACAGGGGGAGGCCTATAATGAAAAACTGTTTTTT	CAWGQGEAYNEKLFF
once	TRBV5-1	TRBJ2-3	.	TGCGCCAGCAGCTTGGATGGCAGATGGACAGATACGCAGTATTTT	CASSLDGRWTDTQYF
.	TRBV24-1	TRBJ2-2	TRBD1	TGTGCCACCAGAGACAGGGAAAGGACCGGGGAGCTGTTTTTT	CATRDRERTGELFF
.	TRBV27	TRBJ2-3	.	TGTGCCAGCAGTTTCAAGGCTCTCGGAGGGGGCACAGATACGCAGTATTTT	CASSFKALGGGTDTQYF
.	TRBV4-1	TRBJ2-7	.	TGCGCCAGCAGCCAAGCATCCTCCTACGAGCAGTACTTC	CASSQASSYEQYF
.	TRBV27	TRBJ1-6	TRBD1	TGTGCCAGCAGGACGGGACAGAATTCACCCCTCCACTTT	CASRTGQNSPLHF
.	TRBV19	TRBJ2-1	.	TGTGCCAGTAGTATAGATACGGGCAATGAGCAGTTCTTC	CASSIDTGNEQFF
.	TRBV19	TRBJ1-5	.	TGTGCCAGTAATGGACAGATCAATCAGCCCCAGCATTTT	CASNGQINQPQHF
.	TRBV19	TRBJ1-5	.	TGTGCCAGTACATCAACGGGGGGGGGACAGCCCCAGCATTTT	CASTSTGGGQPQHF
.	TRBV9	TRBJ1-1	TRBD1	TGTGCCAGCAGCCCCCCGGGACAGGGATGGAGCACTGAAGCTTTCTTT	CASSPPGQGWSTEAFF
.	TRBV5-4	TRBJ2-7	TRBD2	TGTGCCAGCAGCTCTCCCCCTGGCGGGGGCTCCTACGAGCAGTACTTC	CASSSPPGGGSYEQYF
.	TRBV27	TRBJ1-5	TRBD1	TGTGCCAGCAGTTCTGCCGGGACAGGCAATCAGCCCCAGCATTTT	CASSSAGTGNQPQHF
.	TRBV18	TRBJ2-5	.	TGTGCCAGCTCACCAGAGAACCAAGAGACCCAGTACTTC	CASSPENQETQYF
.	TRBV5-6	TRBJ1-2	.	TGTGCCAGCAGCTTGGGACATTTGACCACCTTC	CASSLGHLTTF
.	TRBV7-2	TRBJ1-5	.	TGTGCCAGCAGCTTAAGACTTTCTAGCGATCAGCCCCAGCATTTT	CASSLRLSSDQPQHF
.	TRBV7-9	TRBJ2-7	TRBD1	TGTGCCAGCAGCTTTTTACTGGGGACAGGGGTCGGCGAGCAGTACTTC	CASSFLLGTGVGEQYF
.	TRBV18	TRBJ1-1	.	TGTGCCAGCTCACCGGCGGATCTCACTGAAGCTTTCTTT	CASSPADLTEAFF
.	TRBV7-9	TRBJ2-5	.	TGTGCCAGCAGCTTAGCAGCGTCCCAAGAGACCCAGTACTTC	CASSLAASQETQYF